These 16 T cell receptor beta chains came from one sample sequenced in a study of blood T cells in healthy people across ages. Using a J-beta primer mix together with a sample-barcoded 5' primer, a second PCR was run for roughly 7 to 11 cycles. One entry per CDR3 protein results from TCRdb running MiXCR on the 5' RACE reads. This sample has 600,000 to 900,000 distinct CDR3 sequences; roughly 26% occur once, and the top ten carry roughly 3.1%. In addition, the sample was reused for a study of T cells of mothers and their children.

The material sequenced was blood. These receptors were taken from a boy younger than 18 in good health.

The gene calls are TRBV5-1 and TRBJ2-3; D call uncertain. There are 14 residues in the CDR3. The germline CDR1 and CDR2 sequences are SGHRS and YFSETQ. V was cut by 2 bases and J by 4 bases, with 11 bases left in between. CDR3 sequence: CASSLKFRADTQYF. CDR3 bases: TGCGCCAGCAGCTTAAAGTTTAGGGCAGATACGCAGTATTTT.

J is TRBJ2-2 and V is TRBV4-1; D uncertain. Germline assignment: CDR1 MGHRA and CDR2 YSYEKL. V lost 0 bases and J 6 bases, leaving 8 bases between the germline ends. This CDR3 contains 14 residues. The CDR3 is CASSQDLRSGELFF. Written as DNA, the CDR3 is TGCGCCAGCAGCCAAGATTTGAGGTCCGGGGAGCTGTTTTTT.

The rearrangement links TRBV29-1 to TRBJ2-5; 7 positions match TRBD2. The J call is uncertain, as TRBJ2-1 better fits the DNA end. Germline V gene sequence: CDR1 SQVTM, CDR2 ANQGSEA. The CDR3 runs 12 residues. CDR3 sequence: CSAEEGRDEQFF. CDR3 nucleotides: TGCAGCGCAGAGGAGGGGAGGGATGAGCAGTTCTTC.

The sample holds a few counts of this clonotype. CDR3 region: CASRGSGAPNEQFF. CDR3 sequence (DNA): TGCGCCAGCAGGGGGAGCGGGGCCCCCAATGAGCAGTTCTTC. The chain uses TRBV5-1 and TRBJ2-1; TRBD2 matches 7 bases. The CDR3 is 14 amino acids. The germline V gene has CDR1 SGHRS and CDR2 YFSETQ. V lost 5 bases, J lost 6 bases, and 8 bases stayed unmatched. Drawing the rest from reference TRBV5-1 and TRBJ2-1, the complete variable domain is KAGVTQTPRYLIKTRGQQVTLSCSPISGHRSVSWYQQTPGQGLQFLFEYFSETQRNKGNFPGRFSGRQFSNSRSEMNVSTLELGDSALYLCASRGSGAPNEQFFGPGTRLTVL.

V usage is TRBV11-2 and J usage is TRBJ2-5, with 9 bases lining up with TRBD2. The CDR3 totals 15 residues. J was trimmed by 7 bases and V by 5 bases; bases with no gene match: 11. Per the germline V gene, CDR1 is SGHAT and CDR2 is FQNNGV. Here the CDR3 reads CASSLAGSGTGTQYF. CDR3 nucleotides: TGTGCCAGCAGCCTAGCGGGGTCGGGTACGGGGACCCAGTACTTC.

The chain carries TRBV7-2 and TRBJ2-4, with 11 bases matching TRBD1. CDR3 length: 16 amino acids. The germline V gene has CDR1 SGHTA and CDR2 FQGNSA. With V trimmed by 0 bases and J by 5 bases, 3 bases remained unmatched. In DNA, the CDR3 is TGTGCCAGCAGCTTAGCAGGACAGGGGGCCCAAAACATTCAGTACTTC. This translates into CASSLAGQGAQNIQYF.

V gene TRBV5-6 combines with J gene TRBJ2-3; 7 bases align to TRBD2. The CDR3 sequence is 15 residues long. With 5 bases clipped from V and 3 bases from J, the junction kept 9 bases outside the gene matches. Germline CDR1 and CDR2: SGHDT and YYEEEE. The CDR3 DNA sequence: TGTGCCAGCAGTATGATAGCGGGCCTTACAGATACGCAGTATTTT. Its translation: CASSMIAGLTDTQYF.

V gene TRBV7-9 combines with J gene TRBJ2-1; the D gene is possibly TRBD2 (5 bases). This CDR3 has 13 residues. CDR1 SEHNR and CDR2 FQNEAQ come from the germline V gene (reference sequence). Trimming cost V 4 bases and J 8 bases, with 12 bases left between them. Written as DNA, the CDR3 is TGTGCCAGCAGCTCCCGCGGGCTCGATGAGCAGTTCTTC. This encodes CASSSRGLDEQFF.

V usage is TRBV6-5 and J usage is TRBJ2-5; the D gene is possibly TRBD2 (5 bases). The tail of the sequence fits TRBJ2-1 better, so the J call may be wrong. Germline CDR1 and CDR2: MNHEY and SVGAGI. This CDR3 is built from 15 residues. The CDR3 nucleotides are TGTGCCAGCAGTCCCCGGGCTAGCTTTGGAGATGAGCAGTTCTTC. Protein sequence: CASSPRASFGDEQFF.

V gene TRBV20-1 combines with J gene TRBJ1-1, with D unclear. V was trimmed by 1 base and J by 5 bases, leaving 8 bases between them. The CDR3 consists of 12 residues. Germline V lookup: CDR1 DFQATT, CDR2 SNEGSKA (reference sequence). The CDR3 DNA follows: TGCAGTGCTAGAGGGGTCCGGACTGAAGCTTTCTTT. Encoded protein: CSARGVRTEAFF.

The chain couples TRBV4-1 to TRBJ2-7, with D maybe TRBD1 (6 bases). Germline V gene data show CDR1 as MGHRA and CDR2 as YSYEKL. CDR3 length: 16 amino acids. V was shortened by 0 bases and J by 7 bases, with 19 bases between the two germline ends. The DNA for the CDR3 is TGCGCCAGCAGCCAAGAAGGAAAACAGGGTCGGGGTGAGCAGTACTTC. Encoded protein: CASSQEGKQGRGEQYF.

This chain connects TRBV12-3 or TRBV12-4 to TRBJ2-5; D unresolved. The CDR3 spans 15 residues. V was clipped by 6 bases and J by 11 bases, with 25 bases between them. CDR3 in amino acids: CASSPGGSYLGQQYF. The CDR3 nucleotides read TGTGCCAGCAGCCCTGGTGGGTCGTATTTGGGCCAGCAGTACTTC.

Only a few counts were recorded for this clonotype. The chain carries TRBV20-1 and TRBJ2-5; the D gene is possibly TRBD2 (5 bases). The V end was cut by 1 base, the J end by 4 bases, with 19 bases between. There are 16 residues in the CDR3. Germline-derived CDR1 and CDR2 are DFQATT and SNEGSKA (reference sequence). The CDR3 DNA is TGCAGTGCTAGAGGGGCATCCCGGCGAGAGGGAGAGACCCAGTACTTC. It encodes CSARGASRREGETQYF.

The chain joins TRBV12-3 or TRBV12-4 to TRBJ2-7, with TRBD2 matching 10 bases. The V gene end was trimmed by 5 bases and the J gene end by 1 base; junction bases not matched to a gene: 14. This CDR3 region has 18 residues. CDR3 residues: CASSPPSTSGAGSYEQYF. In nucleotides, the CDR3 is TGTGCCAGCAGTCCACCATCCACTAGCGGGGCCGGGTCCTACGAGCAGTACTTC.

The CDR3 DNA reads as TGCGCCAGCAGCCCCGGTCCTACCCTAGGGGAAAAACTGTTTTTT. Translating it yields CASSPGPTLGEKLFF. J is TRBJ1-4 and V is TRBV5-1; D gene uncertain. Trimming shortened V by 4 bases and J by 8 bases, and 18 bases separated the two germline ends. Germline V CDR1 and CDR2: SGHRS, YFSETQ. CDR3 length equals 15 residues.

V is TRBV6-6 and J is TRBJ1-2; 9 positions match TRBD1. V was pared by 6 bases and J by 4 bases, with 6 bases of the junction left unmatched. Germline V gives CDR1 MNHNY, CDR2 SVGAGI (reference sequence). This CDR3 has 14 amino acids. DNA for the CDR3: TGTGCCAGCAGCTGGGACAGGGCGGGCTATGGCTACACCTTC. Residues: CASSWDRAGYGYTF.